The 10 T cell receptor beta chains below were found in one sample sequenced in a study of T cell changes during pregnancy in multiple sclerosis. Generated by immunoSEQ multiplex PCR, the TCRdb table keeps only in-frame clones and is missing some. The table shows over 40,000 clones, with 88% occurring only once. The sequenced sample was CD8+ T cells from peripheral blood mononuclear cells, obtained after pregnancy. The source is a female donor in good health, enrolled as a control in a pregnancy study.

This clone was seen just once. V and J are TRBV28 and TRBJ1-5; TRBD1 matches 8 bases. Germline loops: CDR1 MDHEN, CDR2 SYDVKM. CDR3 length: 14 residues. V dropped 4 bases and J dropped 5; count of bases not matched to a gene: 4. The CDR3, as DNA: TGTGCCAGCAGTTGGGAACAGGGGGATCAGCCCCAGCATTTT. Translating it yields CASSWEQGDQPQHF.

The chain couples TRBV10-3 to TRBJ2-3; 9 bases are shared with TRBD2. The V gene's germline CDR1 is ENHRY and CDR2 SYGVKD. The CDR3 is 15 residues long. Trimming at V came to 2 bases and at J to 0 bases, leaving 0 bases not matched to a gene. CDR3 DNA sequence: TGTGCCATCAGTGAGAGCGGGGGGAGCACAGATACGCAGTATTTT. It yields the protein CAISESGGSTDTQYF.

The rearrangement joins TRBV29-1 to TRBJ2-1; TRBD1 is a possible D gene (5 bases). The germline V gene encodes CDR1 SQVTM and CDR2 ANQGSEA. This CDR3 has 14 amino acids. Trimming stripped 6 bases from V and 7 bases from J, with 19 bases between. CDR3 coding DNA: TGCAGCGTAGACGACAGTGCGGTGGGAAATGAGCAGTTCTTC. Protein product: CSVDDSAVGNEQFF.

The chain joins TRBV27 to TRBJ1-1; D may be TRBD1 (5 bases). The V and J ends lost 4 bases and 3 bases respectively, with 9 bases between them. The germline V gene has CDR1 MNHEY and CDR2 SMNVEV (reference sequence). The CDR3 consists of 13 residues. CDR3 loop: CASSWEGDTEAFF. CDR3 DNA: TGTGCCAGCAGTTGGGAAGGGGACACTGAAGCTTTCTTT.

The chain joins TRBV9 to TRBJ1-5; 7 nucleotides match TRBD1. The CDR3 is 14 amino acids. Germline loops: CDR1 SGDLS, CDR2 YYNGEE. V lost 3 bases to trimming and J lost 7 bases; unmatched junction nucleotides: 7. The chain's CDR3 is CASSAPNRGQPQHF. The CDR3 bases are TGTGCCAGCAGCGCCCCTAACAGGGGACAGCCCCAGCATTTT.

This sequence joins TRBV5-4 and TRBJ1-2; D is perhaps TRBD1 (5 bases). The CDR3 loop spans 14 amino acids. Trimming took 9 bases from V and 4 from J, leaving 19 bases between them. CDR1 and CDR2 from the germline V gene are SGHNT and YYREEE (reference sequence). CDR3 loop: CATERDWRTYGYTF. The DNA of the CDR3 is TGTGCCACCGAGAGGGACTGGAGAACCTATGGCTACACCTTC.

The rearrangement uses TRBV19 and TRBJ2-2, with 11 bases lining up with TRBD2. CDR1 is LNHDA and CDR2 is SQIVND in the germline V gene (reference sequence). V was clipped by 5 bases and J by 5 bases; unmatched bases: 7. This CDR3 comprises 16 residues. CDR3 loop: CASSAGLAGLTGELFF. The CDR3 coding sequence is TGTGCCAGTAGTGCCGGACTAGCGGGTCTTACCGGGGAGCTGTTTTTT.

The sample holds a few counts of this clone. This sample includes further DNA sequences coding for the same CDR3. The gene calls are TRBV27 and TRBJ1-6; 7 nucleotides line up with TRBD1. V lost 4 bases, J lost 7 bases, and 4 bases stayed unmatched. The CDR3 is 14 residues long. Germline V lookup: CDR1 MNHEY, CDR2 SMNVEV (reference sequence). The CDR3 region is CASSSGQLNSPLHF. The CDR3 region has the DNA TGTGCCAGCAGTTCGGGACAGCTAAATTCACCCCTCCACTTT.

V is TRBV28 and J is TRBJ1-1; D possibly corresponds to TRBD1 (6 bases). There are 13 residues in the CDR3. CDR1 MDHEN and CDR2 SYDVKM come from the germline V gene. The germline V and J ends were trimmed by 7 bases and 5 bases, with 14 bases remaining between them. Here the CDR3 reads CASTAGGRTEAFF. As DNA, the CDR3 is TGTGCCAGCACCGCGGGGGGCCGGACTGAAGCTTTCTTT. The complete variable domain, with remaining parts taken from reference TRBV28 and TRBJ1-1, reads DVKVTQSSRYLVKRTGEKVFLECVQDMDHENMFWYRQDPGLGLRLIYFSYDVKMKEKGDIPEGYSVSREKKERFSLILESASTNQTSMYLCASTAGGRTEAFFGQGTRLTVV.

The chain recombines TRBV13 with TRBJ2-7; TRBD2 aligns across 14 bases. The length of the CDR3 is 18 residues. The V and J ends lost 4 bases and 6 bases, in that order; junction bases with no gene match: 14. Germline V CDR1 and CDR2: PRHDT, FYEKMQ (reference sequence). DNA for the CDR3: TGTGCCAGCAGCTCCCACGAGACTAGCGGGGGGGCCTCGTCCGAGCAGTACTTC. It translates to CASSSHETSGGASSEQYF.